Listed below are T cell receptor beta chains from one sample, sequenced in a study of vaccination effects on CD4 cells after COVID-19. Which antigens these TCRs recognize remains unknown. The repertoire was sequenced with immunoSEQ multiplex PCR; TCRdb's copy has only in-frame clones and lacks some. The table records under 80,000 clones, roughly 73% of them present only once. Sequenced here: CD4+ T cells from PBMCs cultured with HCoV-229E spike peptides, sampled after COVID-19 vaccination. The receptors come from a human donor who received a COVID-19 vaccine. CDR3s include the opening cysteine and the closing phenylalanine or tryptophan. A D gene is named only where the DNA matches it firmly. Expanded clones are given a class, and other clones once, few, many or no size at all.

v_call	clone_size	d_call	j_call	cdr3_aa	cdr3_nt
TRBV7-2	.	TRBD2	TRBJ2-2	CASSLVRGGAGGELFF	TGTGCCAGCAGCTTAGTACGCGGGGGGGCCGGCGGGGAGCTGTTTTTT
TRBV6-1	.	TRBD1	TRBJ1-1	CASSESLLGQLYPYEAFF	TGTGCCAGCAGTGAATCTCTCTTGGGACAGTTGTACCCGTATGAAGCTTTCTTT
TRBV7-9	.	.	TRBJ1-3	CASSQSGTGNTIYF	TGTGCCAGCAGCCAATCGGGGACTGGAAACACCATATATTTT
TRBV27	few	.	TRBJ2-2	CASSLSVGELFF	TGTGCCAGCAGTTTATCGGTCGGGGAGCTGTTTTTT
TRBV18	.	.	TRBJ2-3	CASSPWGSLTDTQYF	TGTGCCAGCTCACCATGGGGCAGCCTCACAGATACGCAGTATTTT
TRBV4-1	once	TRBD1	TRBJ1-1	CASSHPGQTNTEAFF	TGCGCCAGCAGCCACCCGGGACAGACGAACACTGAAGCTTTCTTT
TRBV24-1	.	TRBD2	TRBJ2-5	CATSETSGAQETQYF	TGTGCCACCAGTGAGACTAGCGGGGCCCAAGAGACCCAGTACTTC
TRBV3-1/TRBV3-2	.	.	TRBJ1-6	CASSQDLNNSPLHF	TGTGCCAGCAGCCAAGACCTGAATAATTCACCCCTCCACTTT
TRBV7-2	once	TRBD1	TRBJ2-2	CASSSTGGTGTGELFF	TGTGCCAGCAGCTCGACAGGGGGCACTGGCACCGGGGAGCTGTTTTTT
TRBV7-2	.	.	TRBJ1-1	CASSLVSSPGSNTEAFF	TGTGCCAGCAGCTTAGTTTCCTCCCCGGGGAGTAACACTGAAGCTTTCTTT
TRBV28	.	.	TRBJ1-5	CASSLQGVGNQPQHF	TGTGCCAGCAGTTTACAGGGTGTGGGCAATCAGCCCCAGCATTTT
TRBV28	once	.	TRBJ2-6	CASSLAGEGGANVLTF	TGTGCCAGCAGTTTGGCAGGCGAAGGAGGGGCCAACGTCCTGACTTTC
TRBV19	once	TRBD1	TRBJ2-6	CASTRTGGAGANVLTF	TGTGCCAGTACGAGGACAGGGGGCGCTGGGGCCAACGTCCTGACTTTC
TRBV2	once	.	TRBJ1-1	CASRDSGGTEAFF	TGTGCCAGCAGGGACAGCGGGGGGACTGAAGCTTTCTTT
TRBV6-5	few	TRBD2	TRBJ2-5	CASSSLSGGRETQYF	TGTGCCAGCAGTTCCCTTTCGGGGGGGCGGGAGACCCAGTACTTC
TRBV10-3	.	TRBD1	TRBJ1-5	CAISGTGGNQPQHF	TGTGCCATCAGTGGGACAGGAGGGAATCAGCCCCAGCATTTT
TRBV18	.	TRBD1	TRBJ2-5	CASSHPGTEQETQYF	TGTGCCAGCTCGCATCCCGGGACAGAGCAAGAGACCCAGTACTTC
TRBV3-1/TRBV3-2	.	TRBD1	TRBJ1-1	CASSRGQFGPEAFF	TGTGCCAGCAGTCGGGGACAGTTTGGCCCTGAAGCTTTCTTT
TRBV3-1/TRBV3-2	once	.	TRBJ1-5	CASSHPGRGPQHF	TGTGCCAGCAGCCATCCGGGGCGGGGGCCCCAGCATTTT
TRBV2	once	.	TRBJ2-3	CASSVYTDTQYF	TGTGCCAGCAGCGTCTACACAGATACGCAGTATTTT
TRBV6-5	.	.	TRBJ2-6	CASRRTASGANVLTF	TGTGCCAGCCGACGTACAGCCTCTGGGGCCAACGTCCTGACTTTC
TRBV5-1	.	TRBD2	TRBJ2-5	CASSWTSGGWETQYF	TGCGCCAGCAGCTGGACTAGCGGGGGGTGGGAGACCCAGTACTTC
TRBV7-8	.	.	TRBJ2-1	CASSLDRAGYNEQFF	TGTGCCAGCAGCTTAGACAGGGCAGGGTACAATGAGCAGTTCTTC
TRBV23-1	.	.	TRBJ2-4	CASSHATHGVGRDLAKNIQYF	TGCGCCAGCAGCCACGCGACACATGGCGTGGGAAGAGATTTAGCCAAAAACATTCAGTACTTC
TRBV21-1	.	.	TRBJ1-1	CASSQKLRQVIIAGMNTEAFF	TGTGCCAGCAGCCAAAAGTTAAGACAGGTTATAATTGCGGGAATGAACACTGAAGCTTTCTTT
TRBV24-1	.	.	TRBJ2-5	CATSLGFLNGVETQYF	TGTGCCACCAGTCTTGGGTTCCTCAATGGCGTTGAGACCCAGTACTTC
TRBV5-6	few	TRBD2	TRBJ2-5	CASSSLAGGGQETQYF	TGTGCCAGCAGCTCACTAGCGGGGGGTGGGCAAGAGACCCAGTACTTC
TRBV6-5	few	.	TRBJ1-6	CASSRQVSNSPLHF	TGTGCCAGCAGTCGACAGGTCTCTAATTCACCCCTCCACTTT
TRBV14	.	.	TRBJ2-5	CASSPHRPSRETQYF	TGTGCCAGCAGCCCCCACCGGCCATCCCGGGAGACCCAGTACTTC
TRBV18	.	TRBD2	TRBJ2-5	CASSPGTSGEETQYF	TGTGCCAGCTCACCCGGGACTAGCGGGGAAGAGACCCAGTACTTC
TRBV18	.	.	TRBJ1-2	CASSAGPGSYGYTF	TGTGCCAGCTCAGCCGGCCCGGGGAGCTATGGCTACACCTTC